The entry below describes one TCR beta chain. What it binds is not known. The study excluded patients with uncontrolled infection, other autoimmune disease, pregnancy or lactation. Out of approximately 9.9 ml of fresh peripheral blood came the PBMCs. These data originate in a study of T cells in Graves' hyperthyroidism and ophthalmopathy. As for the study in general: Peripheral blood was obtained at initial diagnosis, preceding any treatment.

Study outcomes and limitations: Within blood appeared most thyroid clonotypes that had expanded above 0.001.

TCR beta CDR3 sequences were amplified from RNA transcripts. HTBI primers were employed in a first-round RT-PCR of the TCR CDR3. TCRdb itself ran the multiplex PCR reads through MiXCR, one entry per CDR3 protein. The table shows about 620,000 distinct CDR3 sequences, with around 15% occurring only once. Germline V lookup: CDR1 LNHNV, CDR2 YYDKDF (reference sequence). V shed 3 bases, J shed 3 bases, and the junction held 5 bases outside the gene matches. There are 14 residues in the CDR3. This TCR was sampled from a woman aged 25-40 years with Graves' hyperthyroidism. This chain connects TRBV15 to TRBJ2-7; TRBD1 aligns across 7 bases. The material sequenced was blood. The CDR3 region is CATSSTDRVYEQYF. In DNA form, the CDR3 reads TGTGCCACCAGCAGTACCGACAGGGTCTACGAGCAGTACTTC.